This T cell receptor beta chain was documented in a study of T-cell reconstitution after alpha-beta-depleted transplantation in children. This clonotype was detected ten times or more. The CDR3 totals 11 residues. The V end was cut by 6 bases, the J end by 9 bases, with 9 bases between. For TCRbeta, the library was prepared with unique molecular identifiers. TCRdb used MiXCR to reprocess the PCR reads, holding one entry per CDR3 protein. The sample carries approximately 200,000 distinct CDR3 sequences, roughly 15% recorded once. This sequence originates from a human donor who donated a stem cell graft to a child with acute lymphoblastic leukemia. Sequenced here: PBMCs from the stem cell graft donor, sampled from the stem cell graft. V usage is TRBV12-3 or TRBV12-4 and J usage is TRBJ2-1; D is unclear. The CDR3 DNA sequence: TGTGCCAGCAGCCCTCTGGGTGAGCAGTTCTTC. It specifies CASSPLGEQFF.